This TCR beta chain was found in a study of T cells in Graves' hyperthyroidism and ophthalmopathy (dated by TCRdb to between 2018 and 2021). The study in broad terms: Peripheral blood samples were taken at the time of initial diagnosis, prior to any treatment. To identify distinguishing TCR V-J signatures, a discovery cohort of about a hundred patients was used, comprising under 45 with Graves' ophthalmopathy and around 60 with stable Graves' hyperthyroidism. Whether ophthalmopathy could be predicted prospectively was tested in an independent validation cohort made up of about 18 hyperthyroidism patients plus 17 patients who later progressed to ophthalmopathy. The approximately 97 discovery patients were randomly divided into training and test sets at a 7:3 ratio. The study also compared thyroid tissue and blood T-cell repertoires from more than five Graves' hyperthyroidism patients. Once sampling was done, hyperthyroidism patients were given methimazole at a starting dose of 30 mg daily, whereas ophthalmopathy patients were given high-dose intravenous methylprednisolone. According to the paper, TCR Vbeta CDR3 sequencing was carried out on about 140 peripheral blood samples, which came from approximately 43 ophthalmopathy, approximately 72 hyperthyroidism and about 17 progressor patients. Points the paper makes about the study in general: In cross-validation, a model built on a 13 V-J signature told ophthalmopathy apart from stable hyperthyroidism with under 90% sensitivity and 81% to 82% specificity, and in testing the same model reached 80%/75%. No statistical method was used to fix the sample size in advance, and group allocation was not hidden from the investigators. Most expanded thyroid clonotypes (frequency above 0.001) were also found in blood, which suggests that blood repertoires may mirror thyroid immune responses. In validation, the model predicted progression to ophthalmopathy a median of around 6.5 months before onset, with about 71% sensitivity and 72.22% specificity.

This clonotype was seen at least ten times. Its antigen is still unknown. Qualities for individual bases were not recorded, and no much larger clone is one base off. Moderately to severely active disease, a Clinical Activity Score of at least 3, a NOSPECS grade of at least 4, and a duration under 3 months were present in ophthalmopathy patients. Any patient with an uncontrolled infection, another autoimmune disease, pregnancy or lactation was excluded. Diagnoses were based on clinical symptoms, serum thyroxine and TRAb, thyroid ultrasound and orbital computed tomography. Ficoll-Paque density gradient centrifugation was used to isolate PBMCs from approximately 11 ml of fresh peripheral blood. Total RNA was extracted with Trizol reagent, and quality was checked on an Agilent 2100 Bioanalyzer. Amplification of TCR beta CDR3 regions was carried out from RNA transcripts. For the first round of RT-PCR on the TCR CDR3, the HTBI primer set was used together with the Qiagen OneStep RT-PCR kit. Libraries were constructed in a second round of multiplex PCR, after which size selection and purification were carried out. Libraries were sequenced paired-end with 100 bp reads on an Illumina HiSeq2000. For the original study's pipeline: SOAPnuke was used to process the raw data, removing reads that contained adapters or uncalled bases, had a mean Phred below 15, or lacked an exact match to the constant primer or identifier. High-quality paired reads were merged using COPE v1.2.5, and each unique nucleotide sequence was defined as a clonotype. Clonotypes were aligned to IMGT TRBV, TRBD and TRBJ reference segments using MiTCR v1.1. The analysis included only V-J combinations with a frequency above 0.0001, which together covered 98% to 99.2% of the repertoires. A TCS score was defined as the ratio between F50 (clonal expansion) and ExV (chaos), using BLOSUM62-based TCRdist between CDR3 peptides within each V-J. Welch's t-statistics and random forest reduced around 550 V-J features to 10 to 15, which were used in a naive Bayes classifier (R e1071). In TCRdb, the public reads were trimmed at Q25 with fastp and aligned with MiXCR, with productive beta chains retained. Each record represents a unique CDR3 protein, reported with the most common genes and DNA among its rows. The V and J calls here are based on TCRdb, not the publication. The sample contains some 370,000 distinct CDR3 sequences, around 15% of them found a single time. Around 28% of the sample lies in the top ten.

The TCR comes from a man aged 50 to 60 with Graves' ophthalmopathy. The sample comprised blood.

The nucleotides read TGTGCCTGGAGTCCCCGAATTCTCCGCGTGGGCCTGAACACTGAAGCTTTCTTT. The translation is CAWSPRILRVGLNTEAFF. The chain is encoded by TRBV30 joined to TRBJ1-1; no D gene can be assigned with confidence. Reading the germline V gene (reference sequence) gives CDR1 GTSNPN and CDR2 SVGIG. V is reduced by 2 bases and J by 0 bases, leaving a spacing of 22 bases between them. The CDR3 runs 18 amino acids, cysteine and phenylalanine included. CDR3 DNA only is kept here, 54 bases in frame from base 1.